This TCR beta chain comes out of a study of molecular identifiers for immune sequencing clone quantification. V was pared by 5 bases and J by 7 bases, with 12 bases between. The germline gives CDR1 SQVTM, CDR2 ANQGSEA. The CDR3 covers 11 residues. There are many counts of this clonotype. Sorting selected naive CD8 T cells with a CD8+CD4-CCR7+CD45RA+ phenotype. Each CDR3 protein is one row after TCRdb ran MiXCR on the PCR reads. The sample consists of about 640,000 distinct CDR3 sequences, just under 20% of them appearing once. This chain connects TRBV29-1 to TRBJ2-7; tentative D call: TRBD1 (5 bases). The origin of this receptor is a human donor in good health. Some libraries in this study had Jurkat cell RNA spiked in. Source material: naive CD8+ T cells from blood, with Jurkat cell RNA spiked in. Subset given: FACS-sorted CD8+CD4-CCR7+CD45RA+ naive T cells. The CDR3 sequence: CSVPGPLEQYF. The CDR3 DNA reads TGCAGCGTTCCAGGGCCTCTGGAGCAGTACTTC.